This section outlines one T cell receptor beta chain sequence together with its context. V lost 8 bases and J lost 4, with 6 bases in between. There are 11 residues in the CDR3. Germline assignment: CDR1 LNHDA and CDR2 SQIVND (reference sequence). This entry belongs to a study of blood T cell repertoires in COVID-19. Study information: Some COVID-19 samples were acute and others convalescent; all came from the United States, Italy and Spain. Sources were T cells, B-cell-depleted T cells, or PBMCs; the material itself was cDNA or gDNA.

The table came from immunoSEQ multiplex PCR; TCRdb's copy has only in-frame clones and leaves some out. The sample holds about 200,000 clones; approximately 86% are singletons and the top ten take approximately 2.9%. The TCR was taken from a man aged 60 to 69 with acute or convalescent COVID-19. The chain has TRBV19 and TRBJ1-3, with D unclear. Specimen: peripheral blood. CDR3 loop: CASASGNTIYF. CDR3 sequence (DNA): TGTGCCAGTGCAAGCGGAAACACCATATATTTT. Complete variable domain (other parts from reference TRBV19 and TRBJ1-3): DGGITQSPKYLFRKEGQNVTLSCEQNLNHDAMYWYRQDPGQGLRLIYYSQIVNDFQKGDIAEGYSVSREKKESFPLTVTSAQKNPTAFYLCASASGNTIYFGEGSWLTVV.